This T cell receptor beta chain was observed in a study of blood T cell repertoires in COVID-19. How the authors handled the data: Reference gene primers were amplified, and this amplification served to estimate nucleated cell counts. Only in-frame clones appear in the TCRdb table, and some are missing; sequencing was by immunoSEQ multiplex PCR. V, J and clone size were drawn from that table, and D and trimming were deduced from the DNA. The repertoire includes a few hundred thousand clones, 86% of them detected once, and around 9.5% sits in the top ten. V was clipped by 5 bases and J by 5 bases; unmatched bases: 9. This CDR3 is built from 15 residues. From germline, CDR1 is SGHNT and CDR2 YYREEE (reference sequence).

The source of this sequence is a middle-aged man who had recovered from COVID-19. The gene calls are TRBV5-4 and TRBJ2-5; 10 bases line up with TRBD1. Material: peripheral blood. CDR3: CASRHDRGPEETQYF. CDR3 bases: TGTGCCAGCAGACACGACAGGGGGCCAGAGGAGACCCAGTACTTC.